These 23 T cell receptor beta chains were all obtained from the same sample, sequenced in a study of CD8 T cells in ankylosing spondylitis. Each CDR3 protein gets one entry after TCRdb re-called the 5' RACE reads with MiXCR. Found here are 120,000 to 150,000 distinct CDR3 sequences, roughly 8% of them singletons; the top ten hold roughly 7.2%. The sample taken for sequencing was synovial fluid, either unsorted or a sorted T cell fraction (not recorded which). The origin of the receptors is a male donor with ankylosing spondylitis.

This chain joins TRBV7-3 and TRBJ2-1, with 7 bases matching TRBD1. The CDR3 totals 13 residues. Trimming cost V 3 bases and J 6 bases; bases outside gene matches: 2. From germline, CDR1 is SGHTA and CDR2 FQGTGA. The DNA of the CDR3 is TGTGCCAGCAGCTTGACAGGGCTCAATGAGCAGTTCTTC. Encoded protein: CASSLTGLNEQFF.

This clonotype was seen more than once but under ten times. This chain uses TRBV6-1 with TRBJ1-3; 9 positions match TRBD1. The CDR3 consists of 15 residues. The germline gives CDR1 MNHNS, CDR2 SASEGT. With V trimmed by 3 bases and J by 5 bases, 5 bases remained unmatched. CDR3 nucleotides: TGTGCCAGCAGTGACGGGACAGGGAGAAGAAACACCATATATTTT. Protein product: CASSDGTGRRNTIYF.

There are many counts of this clonotype. V is TRBV5-6 and J is TRBJ2-1; 12 nucleotides line up with TRBD2. The germline CDR1 and CDR2 sequences are SGHDT and YYEEEE. The CDR3 has 16 residues. The J segment lost 2 bases and the V segment lost 3 bases, leaving 3 bases of the junction unmatched. CDR3 sequence: CASSSRTSGTYNEQFF. Written as DNA, the CDR3 is TGTGCCAGCAGCTCAAGGACTAGCGGGACCTACAATGAGCAGTTCTTC.

The V gene is TRBV3-1, the J gene TRBJ2-1; TRBD2 matches 9 bases. Germline assignment: CDR1 LGHDT and CDR2 YNNKEL (reference sequence). The CDR3 is 18 amino acids. V lost 11 bases and J lost 9; bases outside the gene matches: 26. CDR3 sequence reads: CACTQEEGPGLAYGEQFF. The CDR3 DNA reads as TGTGCCTGCACCCAAGAGGAGGGACCGGGACTAGCATACGGTGAGCAGTTCTTC.

This clonotype was seen many times. V gene TRBV20-1 combines with J gene TRBJ2-1; D is unresolved. Per germline, CDR1 DFQATT and CDR2 SNEGSKA (reference sequence). The V gene lost 6 bases and the J gene lost 4 bases, with 13 bases spanning the gap. The CDR3 has 13 amino acids. The CDR3 DNA reads TGCAGTGCATTCCCCTCCGGATACAATGAGCAGTTCTTC. Its protein product is CSAFPSGYNEQFF.

This clonotype was found many times. The chain has TRBV15 and TRBJ2-7, with no clear D. The CDR3 is 13 residues long. Trimming cost V 1 base and J 2 bases, with 6 bases left between them. Germline V gives CDR1 LNHNV, CDR2 YYDKDF (reference sequence). Written as DNA, the CDR3 is TGTGCCACCAGCAGAGTTGACGCCTACGAGCAGTACTTC. As protein: CATSRVDAYEQYF.

The chain employs TRBV5-1 and TRBJ1-2; D possibly corresponds to TRBD1 (5 bases). CDR1 is SGHRS, CDR2 YFSETQ, per germline. This CDR3 is 15 amino acids long. The germline V and J ends were trimmed by 4 bases and 4 bases, with 17 bases remaining between them. The CDR3 nucleotides read TGCGCCAGCAGCGGGACCCGGGGAGACGGCTATGGCTACACCTTC. This codes for CASSGTRGDGYGYTF.

This clonotype was found many times. The rearrangement links TRBV7-2 to TRBJ1-4; 9 bases fit TRBD1. Germline V CDR1 and CDR2: SGHTA, FQGNSA. This CDR3 has 15 residues. Trimming at V came to 3 bases and at J to 6 bases, leaving 5 bases not matched to a gene. CDR3 nucleotides: TGTGCCAGCAGCTTTTACAGGGGGCCCGATGAAAAACTGTTTTTT. Translation: CASSFYRGPDEKLFF.

This clonotype was counted at least ten times. The CDR3 protein is CASSEGQGPDTQYF. For the CDR3, the DNA is TGTGCCAGCAGTGAAGGACAGGGCCCAGATACGCAGTATTTT. This sequence joins TRBV2 and TRBJ2-3, with 7 bases matching TRBD1. The ends lost 1 base at V and 4 bases at J; junction bases unmatched: 2. Germline V lookup: CDR1 SNHLY, CDR2 FYNNEI. The CDR3 length is 14 residues.

This clonotype was detected ten times or more. The genes are TRBV7-2 and TRBJ1-1; D remains ambiguous. The germline V gene encodes CDR1 SGHTA and CDR2 FQGNSA. V was clipped by 5 bases and J by 6 bases, with 10 bases between them. The CDR3 has 12 amino acids. The CDR3 reads CASSRRWAEAFF. The CDR3 coding sequence is TGTGCCAGCAGCCGTCGTTGGGCTGAAGCTTTCTTT.

There are a few counts of this clonotype. The chain employs TRBV6-1 and TRBJ2-1, with TRBD2 matching over 11 bases. Trimming took 8 bases from V and 8 from J; bases not matched to a gene: 8. The CDR3 length is 14 residues. The germline gives CDR1 MNHNS, CDR2 SASEGT. Here the CDR3 reads CASLLGTSGDEQFF. The CDR3 coding sequence is TGTGCCAGCCTGCTTGGGACTAGCGGCGATGAGCAGTTCTTC.

V gene TRBV20-1 combines with J gene TRBJ2-1, with D perhaps assigned TRBD1 or TRBD2 (6 bases each). CDR3 size: 17 residues. Germline V gene sequence: CDR1 DFQATT, CDR2 SNEGSKA (reference sequence). CDR3 sequence: CCFRGGAPGLANNEQFF. The CDR3 coding sequence is TGCTGCTTCAGGGGCGGGGCTCCGGGCCTTGCAAACAATGAGCAGTTCTTC.

This clonotype was found a few times. This sequence joins TRBV10-3 and TRBJ2-7; a weak D match, TRBD1 (6 bases). The length of the CDR3 is 15 residues. Deletions cut 0 bases from V and 6 bases from J, with 15 bases between. The germline gives CDR1 ENHRY, CDR2 SYGVKD. CDR3 bases: TGTGCCATCAGTGAGTCGTACAGGGAATTCGGCGAGCAGTACTTC. Translating gives CAISESYREFGEQYF.

The V gene is TRBV6-2 or TRBV6-3, the J gene TRBJ2-7; 8 bases line up with TRBD1. Germline V gene sequence: CDR1 MNHEY, CDR2 SVGEGT. This CDR3 comprises 13 residues. After removal of 6 bases from V and 6 bases from J, the junction contained 7 bases not matched to a gene. The CDR3 region is CASRWDRSGEQYF. CDR3 in DNA: TGTGCCAGCAGGTGGGACAGGTCGGGCGAGCAGTACTTC.

Many counts were recorded for this clonotype. The genes are TRBV20-1 and TRBJ1-1; D unresolved. Trimming took 5 bases from V and 4 from J, leaving 17 bases between them. Germline loops: CDR1 DFQATT, CDR2 SNEGSKA (reference sequence). The CDR3 totals 14 residues. CDR3 sequence: CSAPPLLGSTEAFF. Here the CDR3 DNA reads TGCAGTGCTCCTCCCCTCTTGGGAAGCACTGAAGCTTTCTTT.

The chain carries TRBV28 and TRBJ2-1; 8 nucleotides match TRBD1. V shed 1 base, J shed 7 bases, and the junction held 6 bases outside the gene matches. The CDR3 contains 15 residues. Germline assignment: CDR1 MDHEN and CDR2 SYDVKM. CDR3 DNA: TGTGCCAGCAGTTTATCAAGACAGGGGAGGAATGAGCAGTTCTTC. Protein product: CASSLSRQGRNEQFF.

This clonotype has at least ten counts. CDR3 sequence: CASSPVTSGRDTGELFF. As DNA, the CDR3 is TGCGCCAGCAGCCCCGTAACTAGCGGGAGAGACACCGGGGAGCTGTTTTTT. The V call is TRBV4-3, the J call TRBJ2-2; 11 positions match TRBD2. CDR1 is LGHNA, CDR2 YSLEER, per germline. V gave up 4 bases and J gave up 3 bases; unmatched junction bases: 7. This CDR3 region has 17 residues.

In this sample, this clonotype turned up many times. This chain links TRBV7-2 with TRBJ2-1; D is unclear. The CDR3 has 15 amino acids. Trimming stripped 2 bases from V and 9 bases from J, with 17 bases between. Germline-derived CDR1 and CDR2 are SGHTA and FQGNSA. CDR3 region: CASSLIATPYGEQFF. The CDR3 DNA is TGTGCCAGCAGCTTAATTGCAACTCCCTACGGTGAGCAGTTCTTC.

In its sample, this clonotype was seen many times. The chain recombines TRBV6-5 with TRBJ2-7, with 8 bases identical to TRBD2. The length of the CDR3 is 15 residues. Germline V gene data show CDR1 as MNHEY and CDR2 as SVGAGI. Trimming removed 0 bases from V and 1 base from J; junction bases left unmatched: 2. CDR3 loop: CASSYSGTRSYEQYF. DNA for the CDR3: TGTGCCAGCAGTTACTCCGGGACTAGGTCCTACGAGCAGTACTTC.

This clonotype was seen many times. The chain is built from TRBV11-2 and TRBJ1-3; no reliable D call. Trimming pared 3 bases from V and 3 bases from J, leaving 21 bases between. The CDR3 is 18 residues long. Germline loops: CDR1 SGHAT, CDR2 FQNNGV. CDR3 in DNA: TGTGCCAGCAGCTTCACAGAAATGGGAGTGGAAAATGGAAACACCATATATTTT. It translates to CASSFTEMGVENGNTIYF.

J is TRBJ2-7 and V is TRBV4-1; the match to TRBD2 covers 10 bases. V gave up 0 bases and J gave up 3 bases; unmatched junction bases: 5. This CDR3 contains 16 residues. The germline CDR1 and CDR2 sequences are MGHRA and YSYEKL. The CDR3 coding sequence is TGCGCCAGCAGCCAAGATGAGCGGGAGGGCCTCTACGAGCAGTACTTC. This translates into CASSQDEREGLYEQYF.

This clonotype occurred many times. V usage is TRBV27 and J usage is TRBJ2-5; 10 bases align to TRBD1. V shed 7 bases, J shed 2 bases, and the junction held 7 bases outside the gene matches. The CDR3 covers 15 residues. Germline V gene sequence: CDR1 MNHEY, CDR2 SMNVEV (reference sequence). The DNA for the CDR3 is TGTGCCAGCACCCCGGGACAGGGGATACAAGAGACCCAGTACTTC. It is translated as CASTPGQGIQETQYF.

The sample holds many counts of this clonotype. This CDR3 is CSVGTGWTQYF. Written as DNA, the CDR3 is TGCAGCGTTGGGACAGGGTGGACCCAGTACTTC. The rearrangement joins TRBV29-1 to TRBJ2-5; 8 bases map to TRBD1. CDR1 is SQVTM and CDR2 is ANQGSEA in the germline V gene. The J segment lost 7 bases and the V segment lost 4 bases, leaving 2 bases of the junction unmatched. The CDR3 consists of 11 residues.